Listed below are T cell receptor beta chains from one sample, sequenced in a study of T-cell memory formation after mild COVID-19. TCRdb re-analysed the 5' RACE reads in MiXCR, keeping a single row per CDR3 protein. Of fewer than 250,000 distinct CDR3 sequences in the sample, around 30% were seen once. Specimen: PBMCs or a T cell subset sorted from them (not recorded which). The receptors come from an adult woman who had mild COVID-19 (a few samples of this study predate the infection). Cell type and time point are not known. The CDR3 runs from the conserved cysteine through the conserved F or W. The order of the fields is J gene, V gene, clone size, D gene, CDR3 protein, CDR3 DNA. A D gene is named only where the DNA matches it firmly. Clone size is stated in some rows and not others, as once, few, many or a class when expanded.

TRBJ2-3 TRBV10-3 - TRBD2 CATGAGGPVGDTQYF TGTGCCACCGGCGCGGGAGGGCCCGTGGGAGATACGCAGTATTTT
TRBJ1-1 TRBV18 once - CASLWGAETEAFF TGTGCCAGCCTCTGGGGGGCAGAGACTGAAGCTTTCTTT
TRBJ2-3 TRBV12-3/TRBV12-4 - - CASTLWSGADTQYF TGTGCCAGCACCCTTTGGTCCGGTGCGGATACGCAGTATTTT
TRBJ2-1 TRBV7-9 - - CASSPIDYNEQFF TGTGCCAGCAGCCCGATCGACTACAATGAGCAGTTCTTC
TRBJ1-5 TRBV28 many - CASSPSGNQPQHF TGTGCCAGCAGCCCCTCCGGCAATCAGCCCCAGCATTTT
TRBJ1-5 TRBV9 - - CASSVEDSNQPQHF TGTGCCAGCAGCGTAGAAGATAGCAATCAGCCCCAGCATTTT
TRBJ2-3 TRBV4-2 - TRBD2 CAIFSGGTDTQYF TGTGCCATCTTTAGCGGGGGCACAGATACGCAGTATTTT
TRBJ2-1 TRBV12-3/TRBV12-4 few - CASSLNPNNEQFF TGTGCCAGCAGTTTGAACCCTAACAATGAGCAGTTCTTC
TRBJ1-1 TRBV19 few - CASSSGQMNTEAFF TGTGCCAGTAGCTCTGGACAGATGAACACTGAAGCTTTCTTT
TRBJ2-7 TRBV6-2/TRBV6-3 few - CASSPRVPYEQYF TGTGCCAGCAGCCCCAGGGTACCCTACGAGCAGTACTTC
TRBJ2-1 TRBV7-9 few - CASSLEGGRYNEQFF TGTGCCAGCAGCTTAGAAGGGGGGCGGTACAATGAGCAGTTCTTC
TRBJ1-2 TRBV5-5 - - CASSPVLTGPRAGYGYTF TGTGCCAGCAGCCCAGTACTGACCGGGCCCCGGGCGGGCTATGGCTACACCTTC
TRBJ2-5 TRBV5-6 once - CASSLLQDVGRRETQYF TGTGCCAGCAGCTTGCTACAGGATGTTGGGAGACGGGAGACCCAGTACTTC
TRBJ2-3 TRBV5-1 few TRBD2 CASRRLAGADTQYF TGCGCCAGCAGAAGACTAGCGGGGGCAGATACGCAGTATTTT
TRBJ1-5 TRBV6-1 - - CASRPTAGGLPQHF TGTGCCAGCAGACCCACCGCTGGGGGGCTGCCCCAGCATTTT
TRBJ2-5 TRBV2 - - CASRRGWGQKRETQYF TGTGCCAGCAGGAGGGGTTGGGGCCAAAAGAGGGAGACCCAGTACTTC
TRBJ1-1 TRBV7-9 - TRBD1 CASSPDRVRSNTEAFF TGTGCCAGCAGCCCGGACAGGGTAAGATCTAACACTGAAGCTTTCTTT
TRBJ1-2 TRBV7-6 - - CASSSQGSGAYGYTF TGTGCCAGCAGCTCACAGGGAAGTGGGGCCTATGGCTACACCTTC
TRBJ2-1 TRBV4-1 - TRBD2 CASSRTPPAGGPSEQFF TGCGCCAGCAGCCGAACGCCCCCTGCGGGGGGGCCGTCTGAGCAGTTCTTC
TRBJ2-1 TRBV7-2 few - CASSLAGLIEQFF TGTGCCAGCAGCTTAGCCGGACTAATTGAGCAGTTCTTC
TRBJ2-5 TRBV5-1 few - CASSRGQVEGETQYF TGCGCCAGCAGCCGGGGACAAGTGGAGGGAGAGACCCAGTACTTC
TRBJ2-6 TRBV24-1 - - CATSEDTPLSGANVLTF TGTGCCACCAGCGAGGACACCCCGCTATCTGGGGCCAACGTCCTGACTTTC
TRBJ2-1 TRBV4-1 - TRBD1 CASSHRDRDPNEQFF TGCGCCAGCAGCCACCGGGACAGGGACCCCAATGAGCAGTTCTTC
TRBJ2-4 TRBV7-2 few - CASSLIGRPIQYF TGTGCCAGCAGCTTAATAGGGCGGCCAATTCAGTACTTC
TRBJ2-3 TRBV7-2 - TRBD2 CASSQGLVPDTQYF TGTGCCAGCAGCCAGGGACTAGTGCCAGATACGCAGTATTTT
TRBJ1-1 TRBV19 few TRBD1 CASTILQGATEAFF TGTGCCAGTACCATATTACAGGGGGCCACTGAAGCTTTCTTT
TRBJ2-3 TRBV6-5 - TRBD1 CASSYSGQITDTQYF TGTGCCAGCAGTTACTCGGGACAGATCACAGATACGCAGTATTTT
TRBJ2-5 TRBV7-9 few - CASSLEVSRTMAQYF TGTGCCAGCAGCTTAGAAGTTTCGCGGACCATGGCCCAGTACTTC
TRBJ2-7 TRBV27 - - CASSLFGGPGQYF TGTGCCAGCAGTTTATTCGGGGGCCCAGGGCAGTACTTC
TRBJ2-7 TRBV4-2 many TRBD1 CASSQEGGDRGYEQYF TGTGCCAGCAGCCAAGAAGGCGGGGACAGGGGGTACGAGCAGTACTTC
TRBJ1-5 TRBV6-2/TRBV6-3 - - CASSWHSNQPQHF TGTGCCAGCAGTTGGCATAGCAATCAGCCCCAGCATTTT
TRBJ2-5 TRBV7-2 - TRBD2 CASSPDSGGEETQYF TGTGCCAGCAGCCCAGATAGTGGGGGGGAGGAGACCCAGTACTTC
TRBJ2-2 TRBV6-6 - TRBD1 CATYKDRGNTGELFF TGTGCCACCTATAAGGACAGGGGGAACACCGGGGAGCTGTTTTTT
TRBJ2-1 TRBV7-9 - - CASSLGNRSNEQFF TGTGCCAGCAGCTTGGGAAATCGGAGCAATGAGCAGTTCTTC
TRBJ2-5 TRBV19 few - CASSIKQLETQYF TGTGCCAGTAGTATCAAACAGTTGGAGACCCAGTACTTC
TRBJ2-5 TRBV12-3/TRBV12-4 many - CASSLSRVPQETQYF TGTGCCAGCAGTTTGTCACGGGTCCCACAAGAGACCCAGTACTTC
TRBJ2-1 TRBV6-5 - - CASSSSGQLFF TGTGCCAGCAGTAGTTCTGGACAACTATTCTTC
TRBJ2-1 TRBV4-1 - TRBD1 CASSRERTGAYNEQFF TGCGCCAGCAGCCGCGAACGGACAGGGGCCTACAATGAGCAGTTCTTC
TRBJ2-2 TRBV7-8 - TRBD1 CASSYGQGKAGELFF TGTGCCAGCAGCTACGGACAGGGAAAGGCCGGGGAGCTGTTTTTT
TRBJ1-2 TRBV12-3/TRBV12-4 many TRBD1 CASSPDRVNGYTF TGTGCCAGCAGTCCGGACAGGGTAAATGGCTACACCTTC
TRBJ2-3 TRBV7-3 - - CASSLSDGDTQYF TGTGCCAGCAGCTTAAGTGATGGAGATACGCAGTATTTT
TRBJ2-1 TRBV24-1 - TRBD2 CATSETPGTSGRWVYNEQFF TGTGCCACCAGTGAAACCCCCGGGACTAGCGGGAGATGGGTCTACAATGAGCAGTTCTTC
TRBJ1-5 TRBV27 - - CASSGRGFSPLGSNQPQHF TGTGCCAGCTCTGGGCGGGGTTTTTCCCCTTTGGGCAGCAATCAGCCCCAGCATTTT
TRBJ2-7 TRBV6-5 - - CASSYWAASSYEQYF TGTGCCAGCAGTTACTGGGCGGCCAGCTCCTACGAGCAGTACTTC
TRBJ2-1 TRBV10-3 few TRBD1 CAISESSGQGYNEQFF TGTGCCATCAGTGAGTCGTCGGGACAGGGTTACAATGAGCAGTTCTTC
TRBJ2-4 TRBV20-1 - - CSARSLGGGIQYF TGCAGTGCTAGATCTCTAGGAGGCGGCATTCAGTACTTC
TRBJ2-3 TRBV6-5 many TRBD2 CASKGASGSDTQYF TGTGCCAGCAAGGGAGCTAGCGGATCAGATACGCAGTATTTT
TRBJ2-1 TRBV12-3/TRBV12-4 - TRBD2 CASKGGGRDEQFF TGTGCCAGCAAGGGCGGGGGAAGGGATGAGCAGTTCTTC
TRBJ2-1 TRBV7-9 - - CASRPADSSEQFF TGTGCCAGCAGACCTGCCGATTCCAGTGAGCAGTTCTTC
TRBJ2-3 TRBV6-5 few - CASSYTRGAQDTQYF TGTGCCAGCAGTTACACTCGGGGGGCGCAAGATACGCAGTATTTT
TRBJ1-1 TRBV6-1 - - CASSANQREAFF TGTGCCAGCAGTGCGAACCAGAGGGAAGCTTTCTTT